The T cell receptor beta chain under discussion was sequenced for a study of blood T cells in healthy people across ages. This CDR3 region has 15 residues. In germline, CDR1 is DFQATT, CDR2 SNEGSKA (reference sequence). With 2 bases clipped from V and 5 bases from J, the junction kept 3 bases outside the gene matches. The use of a sample-barcoded 5' primer and a J-beta primer mix characterized a second PCR of about 7 to 12 cycles. TCRdb ran MiXCR on the 5' RACE reads and lists one entry per CDR3 protein. The sample consists of about 640,000 distinct CDR3 sequences, approximately 30% of them appearing once. This clonotype was detected ten times or more.

The sequenced sample was blood. The sequence came from a woman older than 75 in good health. This chain links TRBV20-1 with TRBJ2-1, with 13 positions matching TRBD2. The CDR3 reads CSARSGLAGDNEQFF. CDR3 sequence (DNA): TGCAGTGCTAGAAGTGGACTAGCGGGGGACAATGAGCAGTTCTTC.